This T cell receptor (beta chain) is drawn from a study of technical replicates of blood from a handful of donors. The V gene's germline CDR1 is KGHSH and CDR2 LQKENI. CDR3 length: 12 amino acids. Between the trimmed V and J ends, which lost 2 bases and 5 bases, there was a span of 6 bases. The assay was immunoSEQ multiplex PCR, and TCRdb's table has in-frame clones only and misses some. The sample has about 80,000 clones; around 90% are singletons. The V and J genes are TRBV18 and TRBJ2-5; D is possibly TRBD2 (6 bases). The source of this sequence is a human donor in good health. Sequencing was performed on T cells isolated from PBMCs. DNA for the CDR3: TGTGCCAGCTCACCAGGAGGGGAGACCCAGTACTTC. Protein: CASSPGGETQYF.